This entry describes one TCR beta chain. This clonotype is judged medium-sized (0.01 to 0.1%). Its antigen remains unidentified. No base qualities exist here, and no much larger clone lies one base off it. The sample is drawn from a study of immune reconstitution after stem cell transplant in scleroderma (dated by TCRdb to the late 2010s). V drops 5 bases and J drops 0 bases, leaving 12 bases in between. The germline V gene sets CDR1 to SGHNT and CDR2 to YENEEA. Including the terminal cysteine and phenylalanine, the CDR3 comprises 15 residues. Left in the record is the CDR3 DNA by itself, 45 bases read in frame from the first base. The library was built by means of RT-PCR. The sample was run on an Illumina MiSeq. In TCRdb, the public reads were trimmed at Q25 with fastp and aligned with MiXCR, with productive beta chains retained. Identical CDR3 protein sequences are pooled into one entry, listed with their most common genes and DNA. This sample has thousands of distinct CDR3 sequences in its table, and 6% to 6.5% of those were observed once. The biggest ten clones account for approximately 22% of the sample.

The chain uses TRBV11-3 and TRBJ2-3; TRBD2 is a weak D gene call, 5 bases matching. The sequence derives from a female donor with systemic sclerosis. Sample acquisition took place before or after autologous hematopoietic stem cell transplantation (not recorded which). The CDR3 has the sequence CASSQRRGSTDTQYF. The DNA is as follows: TGTGCCAGCAGCCAGCGGCGAGGGAGCACAGATACGCAGTATTTT.